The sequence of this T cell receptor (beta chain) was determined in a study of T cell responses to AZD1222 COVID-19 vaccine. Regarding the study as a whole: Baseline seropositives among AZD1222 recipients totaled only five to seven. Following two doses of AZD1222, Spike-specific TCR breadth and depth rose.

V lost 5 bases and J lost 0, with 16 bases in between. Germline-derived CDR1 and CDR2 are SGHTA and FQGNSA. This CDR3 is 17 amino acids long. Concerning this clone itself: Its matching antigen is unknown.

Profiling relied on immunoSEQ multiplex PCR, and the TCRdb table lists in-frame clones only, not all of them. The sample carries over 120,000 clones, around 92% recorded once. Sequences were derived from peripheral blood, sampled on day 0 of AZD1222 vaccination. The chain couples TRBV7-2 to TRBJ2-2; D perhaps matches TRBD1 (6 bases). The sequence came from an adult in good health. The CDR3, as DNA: TGTGCCAGCAGCCTAAGGCCGGGACAAGCGAACACCGGGGAGCTGTTTTTT. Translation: CASSLRPGQANTGELFF.